This is a list of T cell receptor beta chains from one sample in a study of beta chain features in type 1 diabetes. Only in-frame clones appear in the TCRdb table, and some are missing; sequencing was by immunoSEQ multiplex PCR. The sample lists 900,000 or so clones, roughly 15% occurring once. The sequencing sample was made of naive CD4+ T cells from blood. These receptors originate from a woman aged 18-29 years in good health. Each CDR3 is given with its conserved first and last residue. Fields, in order: J gene, D gene, clone size, V gene, CDR3 DNA, CDR3 protein. A D gene is named only where the DNA matches it firmly. Clone size, where shown, is once, few, many, or a class for clones that have expanded.

TRBJ1-2 | - | few | TRBV28 | TGTGCCAGCAGGCAACTCTCGGGAGACGGCTTTGGCTACACCTTC | CASRQLSGDGFGYTF
TRBJ2-2 | - | - | TRBV14 | TGTGCCAGCAGCCAAGATCAATTTTGGGGTGGAGGGGAGCTGTTTTTT | CASSQDQFWGGGELFF
TRBJ2-1 | TRBD2 | - | TRBV5-1 | TGCGCCAGCAGCTTGGGGGCGGGAGCCTCCTACAATGAGCAGTTCTTC | CASSLGAGASYNEQFF
TRBJ2-5 | - | - | TRBV4-2 | TGTGCCAGCAGCCATGCTAACCAAGAGACCCAGTACTTC | CASSHANQETQYF
TRBJ2-1 | TRBD2 | - | TRBV5-4 | TGTGCCAGCAGCGCTGCGACTAGCGGGACTAGGAATGAGCAGTTCTTC | CASSAATSGTRNEQFF
TRBJ2-5 | - | few | TRBV4-2 | TGTGCCAGCAGCTCGTACCAAGAGACCCAGTACTTC | CASSSYQETQYF
TRBJ1-1 | - | - | TRBV7-3 | TGTGCCAGCAGCATAGAGCGCCCCGGGAAAAACACTGAAGCTTTCTTT | CASSIERPGKNTEAFF
TRBJ1-2 | - | - | TRBV5-8 | TGTGCCAGTACCCAAGAGAGGGGAACTGGCGGCTACACCTTC | CASTQERGTGGYTF
TRBJ2-1 | TRBD2 | - | TRBV14 | TGTGCCAGCAGCCAAGGCCTAGCGGACAACTCCTACAATGAGCAGTTCTTC | CASSQGLADNSYNEQFF
TRBJ1-3 | - | - | TRBV1 | TGCACCAGCAGCAAAGAGCCCGCAGTGGGGGCCAAACTCTCTGGAAACACCATATATTTT | CTSSKEPAVGAKLSGNTIYF
TRBJ1-2 | - | - | TRBV9 | TGTGCCAGCAGCGTAGGTATGGTGACGGAGTATGGCTACACCTTC | CASSVGMVTEYGYTF
TRBJ2-3 | - | few | TRBV5-4 | TGTGCCAGCAGCGGGGACTCCCGATCCCTAGATACGCAGTATTTT | CASSGDSRSLDTQYF
TRBJ2-3 | - | - | TRBV13 | TGTGCCAGCAGCTCCAGCCGCACAGATACGCAGTATTTT | CASSSSRTDTQYF
TRBJ2-2 | - | few | TRBV11-2 | TGTGCCAGCAGCTTAAGAGCAGCGGACACCGGGGAGCTGTTTTTT | CASSLRAADTGELFF
TRBJ1-5 | - | - | TRBV4-1 | TGCGCCAGCAGCCAAGAAGTCTCGGTTACGTGGCCCCAGCATTTT | CASSQEVSVTWPQHF
TRBJ2-7 | - | - | TRBV5-4 | TGTGCCAGCAGCAACCCAAGGAGTTCCTACGAGCAGTACTTC | CASSNPRSSYEQYF
TRBJ2-5 | TRBD2 | - | TRBV4-2 | TGTGCCAGCAGCCAAGCCCCTCGAACTAGCGGGAGGTCCCAAGAGACCCAGTACTTC | CASSQAPRTSGRSQETQYF
TRBJ1-3 | - | - | TRBV5-4 | TGTGCAGTAGGCACACTGACAGACTCTGGAAACACCATATATTTT | CAVGTLTDSGNTIYF
TRBJ1-2 | TRBD1 | - | TRBV7-2 | TGTGCCAGCAGACGCGACAGGGGCGGAAACTATGGCTACACCTTC | CASRRDRGGNYGYTF
TRBJ2-1 | - | - | TRBV2 | TGTGCCAGCAGCTTGACAGGAGATAGGAATGAGCAGTTCTTC | CASSLTGDRNEQFF
TRBJ2-1 | - | few | TRBV29-1 | TGCAGCGTCCTACCCCCGGGGCACCCTAACAATGAGCAGTTCTTC | CSVLPPGHPNNEQFF
TRBJ2-7 | TRBD2 | - | TRBV11-3 | TGTGCCAGCAGCCCACCGGGCGGGAGGTACTCCTACGAGCAGTACTTC | CASSPPGGRYSYEQYF
TRBJ2-5 | TRBD1 | - | TRBV4-3 | TGCGCCAGCAGCCAGGGGTTCGGGACAGGGCGAGAGGCCCAGTACTTC | CASSQGFGTGREAQYF
TRBJ2-1 | TRBD2 | few | TRBV2 | TGTGCCAGCAGTGAAGACCGTAGCGGGAGGCGGAGGAATGAGCAGTTCTTC | CASSEDRSGRRRNEQFF
TRBJ2-1 | - | - | TRBV6-5 | TGTGCCAGCAGTTCCACTAGAGCTCGGCAGTTCTTC | CASSSTRARQFF
TRBJ2-5 | TRBD1 | - | TRBV25-1 | TGTGCCAGCAGTACCGACAGGGGTGCCAAGGAGACCCAGTACTTC | CASSTDRGAKETQYF
TRBJ1-2 | - | - | TRBV28 | TGTGCCAGCAGTTTTAGGAATGGCTACACCTTC | CASSFRNGYTF
TRBJ2-2 | - | few | TRBV7-9 | TGTGCCAGCAGCTCCCGCGGAGGTGGGCGGAGCACCGGGGAGCTGTTTTTT | CASSSRGGGRSTGELFF
TRBJ2-1 | - | - | TRBV9 | TGTGCCAGCAGCGTCGGTACGGGCACTCTTTACAATGAGCAGTTCTTC | CASSVGTGTLYNEQFF
TRBJ2-3 | TRBD2 | few | TRBV7-8 | TGTGCCAGCAGCTTAGCTTTCAGCGGGAGTCGAGGAGATACGCAGTATTTT | CASSLAFSGSRGDTQYF
TRBJ2-1 | - | - | TRBV4-1 | TGCGCCAGCAGCCAAGCTGGAGACAGCATAACCTTCAATGAGCAGTTCTTC | CASSQAGDSITFNEQFF
TRBJ2-3 | - | few | TRBV7-2 | TGTGCCAGCAGCTTAGGGACCGGAGCTACAGATACGCAGTATTTT | CASSLGTGATDTQYF
TRBJ2-5 | - | few | TRBV5-1 | TGCGCCAGCAGCTTGTCGGACAGTGAAGAGACCCAGTACTTC | CASSLSDSEETQYF
TRBJ1-4 | - | - | TRBV6-6 | TGTGCCAGCAGGCAAAATGAAAAACTGTTTTTT | CASRQNEKLFF
TRBJ1-5 | - | - | TRBV2 | TGTGCCAGCTGTAGGGAAAGCAATCAGCCCCAGCATTTT | CASCRESNQPQHF
TRBJ2-1 | - | few | TRBV9 | TGTGCCAGCAGCGTAGGTGGTATCCCCTACAATGAGCAGTTCTTC | CASSVGGIPYNEQFF
TRBJ2-7 | TRBD2 | - | TRBV5-4 | TGTGCCAGCAGCTTAGCGGGAGCAACGGGTGAGCAGTACTTC | CASSLAGATGEQYF
TRBJ1-2 | - | - | TRBV7-9 | TGTGCCAGCAGCGTCCTAAGAGGGGGGTATGGCTACACCTTC | CASSVLRGGYGYTF
TRBJ2-7 | TRBD2 | few | TRBV5-4 | TGTGCCAGCAGCTTGATGGCGGGAGGGCCTCCCTACGAGCAGTACTTC | CASSLMAGGPPYEQYF
TRBJ1-1 | - | - | TRBV29-1 | TGCAGCGGCGTACAGCCCCATTACCCCCGGAGTTCGAACACTGAAGCTTTCTTT | CSGVQPHYPRSSNTEAFF
TRBJ2-1 | TRBD2 | few | TRBV4-2 | TGTGCCAGCAGCCAAGATCGGGATAGCGGGAGGGCCCTGTTCTTC | CASSQDRDSGRALFF
TRBJ2-5 | - | few | TRBV11-2 | TGTGCCAGCAGCTTAGGGCAGGGCGAGACCCAGTACTTC | CASSLGQGETQYF
TRBJ1-5 | - | - | TRBV27 | TGTGCCAGCAGTTCAGGGTATCAGCCCCAGCATTTT | CASSSGYQPQHF